A single sample is the source of the 20 T cell receptor beta chains below, sequenced in a study of tumor-infiltrating lymphocytes in localized non-small cell lung cancer. Measured with immunoSEQ multiplex PCR; TCRdb has only the in-frame clones, and not every one. The table includes around 9,900 clones, around 81% detected once. Material for sequencing was uninvolved lung tissue not adjacent to the tumor. These TCRs come from a human donor with non-small cell lung cancer.

This rearrangement joins TRBV2 to TRBJ2-1; TRBD1 matches at 7 bases. V gave up 8 bases and J gave up 6 bases; unmatched junction bases: 10. Germline V lookup: CDR1 SNHLY, CDR2 FYNNEI. This CDR3 contains 14 residues. CDR3 sequence: CASAISRQGNEQFF. In DNA, the CDR3 is TGTGCCAGCGCCATTTCACGACAGGGCAATGAGCAGTTCTTC.

This clone was seen just once. The J gene is TRBJ1-1, the V gene TRBV5-6, with D perhaps matching TRBD1 (5 bases). Germline CDR1 and CDR2: SGHDT and YYEEEE. Trimming took 5 bases from V and 6 from J, leaving 8 bases between them. The CDR3 has 11 residues. DNA of the CDR3: TGTGCCAGCAGTTGGGACGCTGAAGCTTTCTTT. This codes for CASSWDAEAFF.

V and J are TRBV5-6 and TRBJ2-1, with 7 bases identical to TRBD1. CDR1 and CDR2 (germline): SGHDT, YYEEEE. The CDR3 consists of 14 residues. Unmatched junction bases numbered 6, after V lost 6 bases and J lost 3 bases. The CDR3 sequence is CASTAGTVYNEQFF. CDR3 in DNA: TGTGCCAGCACCGCCGGGACAGTCTACAATGAGCAGTTCTTC.

This chain links TRBV5-4 with TRBJ2-2, with 13 bases that match TRBD2. This CDR3 is built from 17 residues. V lost 1 base and J lost 5; bases outside the gene matches: 5. Per germline, CDR1 SGHNT and CDR2 YYREEE (reference sequence). The CDR3 loop reads CASSLTSGRAGTGELFF. The CDR3 nucleotides are TGTGCCAGCAGCTTGACTAGCGGGAGGGCCGGGACCGGGGAGCTGTTTTTT.

V is TRBV5-4 and J is TRBJ2-5, with 8 positions matching TRBD2. The CDR3 is 14 residues long. With V trimmed by 2 bases and J by 5 bases, 5 bases remained unmatched. The V gene's germline CDR1 is SGHNT and CDR2 YYREEE (reference sequence). CDR3 sequence: CASSFGGGFETQYF. The CDR3 DNA sequence: TGTGCCAGCAGCTTCGGGGGGGGATTCGAGACCCAGTACTTC.

V is TRBV10-3 and J is TRBJ2-7; D not resolved. Trimming left V 0 bases short and J 7 bases short, with 10 bases between. The CDR3 runs 13 residues. Per germline, CDR1 ENHRY and CDR2 SYGVKD. For the CDR3, the DNA is TGTGCCATCAGTGAGTCGATGGGTCCGGAGCAGTACTTC. Translation: CAISESMGPEQYF.

This chain links TRBV7-6 with TRBJ2-5, with D unresolved. Germline V gene data show CDR1 as SGHVS and CDR2 as FNYEAQ. The CDR3 length is 15 residues. Trimming stripped 3 bases from V and 2 bases from J, with 13 bases between. The CDR3 coding sequence is TGTGCCAGCAGCTTCCGCTCTGGATCGCAAGAGACCCAGTACTTC. It encodes CASSFRSGSQETQYF.

The chain has TRBV4-1 and TRBJ1-5; 7 positions match TRBD1. The CDR3 runs 16 residues. V trimming: 1 base; J trimming: 5 bases; junction bases outside the gene matches: 8. Germline V gives CDR1 MGHRA, CDR2 YSYEKL. The chain's CDR3 is CASSQGGGGYDQPQHF. CDR3 bases: TGCGCCAGCAGCCAAGGTGGAGGGGGCTATGATCAGCCCCAGCATTTT.

The chain recombines TRBV7-6 with TRBJ2-5; D may be TRBD2 (6 bases). The CDR3 is 13 amino acids. Trimming removed 4 bases at V and 5 bases at J, with 11 bases between. Germline CDR1 reads SGHVS; CDR2 reads FNYEAQ. CDR3 sequence (DNA): TGTGCCAGCAGCTCCCGTCGGGGGGAGACCCAGTACTTC. It translates to CASSSRRGETQYF.

The chain carries TRBV7-9 and TRBJ2-7; possibly TRBD1 for D (5 bases). The V end was cut by 3 bases, the J end by 3 bases, with 9 bases between. Looked up from germline, CDR1 is SEHNR and CDR2 is FQNEAQ (reference sequence). The CDR3 length is 13 residues. Here the CDR3 DNA reads TGTGCCAGCAGCTTGGCAGGGAACTACGAGCAGTACTTC. Encoded protein: CASSLAGNYEQYF.

This sequence joins TRBV5-1 and TRBJ2-1, with TRBD1 matching over 9 bases. This CDR3 comprises 17 residues. V shed 4 bases, J shed 7 bases, and the junction held 15 bases outside the gene matches. The germline V gene encodes CDR1 SGHRS and CDR2 YFSETQ. CDR3 amino acids: CASSTRTGATNTNEQFF. The CDR3 DNA reads TGCGCCAGCAGCACCCGGACAGGGGCTACAAATACGAATGAGCAGTTCTTC.

The chain carries TRBV5-1 and TRBJ1-4, with a weak D call TRBD1 (5 bases). Between the trimmed V and J ends, which lost 4 bases and 5 bases, there was a span of 15 bases. Germline CDR1 and CDR2: SGHRS and YFSETQ. The CDR3 is 15 amino acids. CDR3 residues: CASSPRGGSNEKLFF. Written as DNA, the CDR3 is TGCGCCAGCAGCCCACGGGGGGGGTCGAATGAAAAACTGTTTTTT.

The chain recombines TRBV5-1 with TRBJ2-7; weak D call: TRBD1 (5 bases). The CDR3 loop spans 14 amino acids. V gave up 0 bases and J gave up 2 bases, with 9 bases separating them. Germline assignment: CDR1 SGHRS and CDR2 YFSETQ. The CDR3 region is CASSLDLTAYEQYF. CDR3 in DNA: TGCGCCAGCAGCTTGGACCTGACAGCCTACGAGCAGTACTTC.

V gene TRBV2 combines with J gene TRBJ2-7, with 13 bases lining up with TRBD2. Losses at the gene ends were 6 bases for V and 5 bases for J; bases not matched to a gene: 10. This CDR3 contains 16 residues. Germline V gene sequence: CDR1 SNHLY, CDR2 FYNNEI. The CDR3 DNA reads as TGTGCCAGCAGCGCACTAGCGGGAGGGCCGAAGAACGAGCAGTACTTC. As protein: CASSALAGGPKNEQYF.

The rearrangement links TRBV28 to TRBJ1-1; D is unclear. Trimming stripped 2 bases from V and 5 bases from J, with 15 bases between. From germline, CDR1 is MDHEN and CDR2 SYDVKM. This CDR3 has 15 amino acids. The CDR3 loop is CASSLGRRDGTEAFF. The CDR3, as DNA: TGTGCCAGCAGTTTAGGCAGGCGAGATGGGACTGAAGCTTTCTTT.

J is TRBJ2-5 and V is TRBV5-1; no firm D call. Germline CDR1 and CDR2: SGHRS and YFSETQ. Deletions cut 4 bases from V and 4 bases from J, with 14 bases between. The CDR3 loop spans 14 amino acids. This chain's CDR3 is CASSPKVGLETQYF. The CDR3 DNA follows: TGCGCCAGCAGCCCGAAAGTAGGGTTAGAGACCCAGTACTTC.

This chain links TRBV27 with TRBJ2-7; the D gene could be TRBD1 or TRBD2 (5 bases each). The CDR3 is 14 residues long. From germline, CDR1 is MNHEY and CDR2 SMNVEV (reference sequence). Trimming took off 5 bases at V and 0 bases at J, with 11 bases between the two ends. CDR3 amino acids: CASSVEGSSYEQYF. The CDR3 coding sequence is TGTGCCAGCAGTGTTGAGGGGAGCTCCTACGAGCAGTACTTC.

The chain carries TRBV4-3 and TRBJ1-1; 10 positions match TRBD1. The J segment lost 3 bases and the V segment lost 5 bases, leaving 6 bases of the junction unmatched. The length of the CDR3 is 15 residues. Germline CDR1 is LGHNA and CDR2 is YSLEER. Written as DNA, the CDR3 is TGCGCCAGCAGCAAACGACAGGGGGCTTACACTGAAGCTTTCTTT. Translating gives CASSKRQGAYTEAFF.

The chain joins TRBV29-1 to TRBJ2-5; D possibly corresponds to TRBD1 (7 bases). This CDR3 is 10 amino acids long. V was pared by 8 bases and J by 5 bases, with 9 bases between. CDR1 and CDR2 from the germline V gene are SQVTM and ANQGSEA. The CDR3 coding sequence is TGCAGCCCAGGGGGGGAGACCCAGTACTTC. Translation: CSPGGETQYF.

This clone was detected only a few times. CDR3 region: CAIRGPTGSTEAFF. In nucleotides, the CDR3 is TGTGCCATCAGGGGGCCGACAGGGAGCACTGAAGCTTTCTTT. This chain joins TRBV10-3 and TRBJ1-1, with 7 bases that match TRBD1. The germline gives CDR1 ENHRY, CDR2 SYGVKD. V lost 6 bases, J lost 4 bases, and 8 bases stayed unmatched. The CDR3 has 14 residues.